Presented here are 14 T cell receptor beta chains from one specimen sequenced in a study of T cells after posttransplantation cyclophosphamide. Assay used: immunoSEQ multiplex PCR; TCRdb lists only in-frame clones, some missing. The table records over 45,000 clones without singletons, the ten largest covering about 2%. The sample consisted of PBMCs. The receptors stem from a man aged 35-49 years in good health, CMV-negative, and a related stem cell transplant donor.

This clone was detected many times. The chain recombines TRBV5-6 with TRBJ1-2, with D possibly matching TRBD1 (6 bases). Germline V gives CDR1 SGHDT, CDR2 YYEEEE. The CDR3 is made up of 16 amino acids. Between the trimmed V and J ends, which lost 4 bases and 1 base, there was a span of 17 bases. The CDR3 DNA reads TGTGCCAGCAGCATCCTCGGACAGTCTTTTAACTATGGCTACACCTTC. It yields the protein CASSILGQSFNYGYTF.

This clone came up many times. This chain links TRBV7-9 with TRBJ2-1; 16 nucleotides line up with TRBD2. Germline CDR1 SEHNR, CDR2 FQNEAQ (reference sequence). The CDR3 covers 18 residues. The V gene end was trimmed by 4 bases and the J gene end by 9 bases; junction bases not matched to a gene: 12. The CDR3 region has the DNA TGTGCCAGCAGCTCTAACAAGGGACTAGCGGGAGGGCATTTTGAGCAGTTCTTC. This codes for CASSSNKGLAGGHFEQFF. Looking up the rest from reference TRBV7-9 and TRBJ2-1 gives the full variable domain: DTGVSQNPRHKITKRGQNVTFRCDPISEHNRLYWYRQTLGQGPEFLTYFQNEAQLEKSRLLSDRFSAERPKGSFSTLEIQRTEQGDSAMYLCASSSNKGLAGGHFEQFFGPGTRLTVL.

CDR3 sequence: CASSPKSGLAGVGTYEQYF. The CDR3 DNA is TGTGCCAGCAGCCCCAAATCGGGACTAGCGGGAGTAGGGACCTACGAGCAGTACTTC. V gene TRBV5-4 combines with J gene TRBJ2-5; 14 bases match TRBD2. The DNA end is more similar to TRBJ2-7, so the J call may be wrong. From germline, CDR1 is SGHNT and CDR2 YYREEE (reference sequence). The length of the CDR3 is 19 residues.

This clone has ten or more counts. V and J are TRBV4-2 and TRBJ1-4; D possibly corresponds to TRBD1 (5 bases). Germline lookup yields CDR1 LGHNA and CDR2 YNFKEQ. Trimming pared 0 bases from V and 4 bases from J, leaving 12 bases between. This CDR3 is 16 amino acids long. The CDR3 loop reads CASSQEVGHINEKLFF. The CDR3 DNA is TGTGCCAGCAGCCAAGAAGTAGGACACATTAATGAAAAACTGTTTTTT.

This clone appeared a few times. This is likely an artifact of a read error, given a far larger clone one base away. The rearrangement links TRBV6-1 to TRBJ1-5; tentatively, D is TRBD1 (6 bases). The CDR3 length is 15 residues. CDR1 and CDR2 (germline): MNHNS, SASEGT. The CDR3 nucleotides read TGTGCCAGCAGTGACGGAACAGGGAGTAGTCAGCACCAGCATTTT. As protein: CASSDGTGSSQHQHF.

This clone was seen ten or more times. The rearrangement uses TRBV11-2 and TRBJ1-2; D gene unclear. Germline CDR1 is SGHAT and CDR2 is FQNNGV. The CDR3 is 12 amino acids. Trimming removed 0 bases from V and 6 bases from J, with 5 bases in between. The CDR3 reads CASSLEADGYTF. The CDR3 DNA reads TGTGCCAGCAGCTTAGAGGCCGATGGCTACACCTTC.

Ten or more counts support this clone. J is TRBJ2-5 and V is TRBV19; TRBD2 is a possible D gene (10 bases). V was pared by 9 bases and J by 7 bases, with 30 bases between. CDR3 length: 17 residues. In germline, CDR1 is LNHDA, CDR2 SQIVND (reference sequence). The CDR3 loop reads CASADRGASSGSRTQYF. CDR3 DNA sequence: TGTGCCAGCGCGGACAGGGGAGCCTCTAGCGGGAGCAGGACCCAGTACTTC.

At least ten counts were recorded for this clone. The rearrangement joins TRBV30 to TRBJ2-2; 7 bases map to TRBD2. The V gene's germline CDR1 is GTSNPN and CDR2 SVGIG (reference sequence). The CDR3 loop spans 14 amino acids. V was pared by 3 bases and J by 0 bases, with 1 base of the junction left unmatched. The CDR3 DNA is TGTGCCTGGAGGGGGGGGACGAACACCGGGGAGCTGTTTTTT. Protein: CAWRGGTNTGELFF.

This clone was seen many times. This chain connects TRBV6-1 to TRBJ2-7, with 10 bases identical to TRBD2. In germline, CDR1 is MNHNS, CDR2 SASEGT. This CDR3 has 16 residues. J lost 4 bases, V lost 0 bases, and 6 bases had no gene match. CDR3 sequence reads: CASSEAETSGLYEQYF. The CDR3 DNA follows: TGTGCCAGCAGTGAAGCGGAGACTAGCGGGTTGTACGAGCAGTACTTC.

This clone was seen ten or more times. The chain has TRBV5-6 and TRBJ2-1; 10 bases match TRBD2. Trimming took 4 bases from V and 8 from J; bases not matched to a gene: 15. The CDR3 extends over 17 amino acids. CDR1 and CDR2 from the germline V gene are SGHDT and YYEEEE. CDR3 DNA: TGTGCCAGCAGCCCCGAAGTAGCGGGAGGCCCTAGGTATGAGCAGTTCTTC. Residues: CASSPEVAGGPRYEQFF.

The chain joins TRBV19 to TRBJ1-6; D unresolved. This CDR3 contains 15 residues. V was shortened by 7 bases and J by 0 bases, with 10 bases between the two germline ends. The germline gives CDR1 LNHDA, CDR2 SQIVND (reference sequence). CDR3 nucleotide sequence: TGTGCCAGTACCCCAACGAGCTCCTATAATTCACCCCTCCACTTT. The encoded protein is CASTPTSSYNSPLHF. The whole variable domain, remainder taken from reference TRBV19 and TRBJ1-6, is DGGITQSPKYLFRKEGQNVTLSCEQNLNHDAMYWYRQDPGQGLRLIYYSQIVNDFQKGDIAEGYSVSREKKESFPLTVTSAQKNPTAFYLCASTPTSSYNSPLHFGNGTRLTVT.

Many counts were recorded for this clone. The chain carries TRBV15 and TRBJ1-1; D remains ambiguous. Germline lookup yields CDR1 LNHNV and CDR2 YYDKDF (reference sequence). This CDR3 comprises 13 residues. The V end lost 8 bases, the J end lost 3 bases, and 13 bases lay between the germline ends. CDR3: CATGRGADTEAFF. DNA of the CDR3: TGTGCCACCGGTCGCGGCGCGGACACTGAAGCTTTCTTT.

The V gene is TRBV9, the J gene TRBJ2-5; no definite D call. With the DNA end fitting TRBJ2-7 better, the J assignment may be wrong. Germline values: CDR1 SGDLS, CDR2 YYNGEE. This CDR3 has 13 amino acids. The DNA for the CDR3 is TGTGCCAGCAGCGTAAACTTGGGCTACGAGCAGTACTTC. Translating gives CASSVNLGYEQYF.

This clone came up many times. The chain combines TRBV28 with TRBJ2-1; TRBD2 is a possible D gene (6 bases). The CDR3 is 13 amino acids. The V end was cut by 3 bases, the J end by 9 bases, with 12 bases between. Germline V gene lookup returns CDR1 MDHEN and CDR2 SYDVKM. The CDR3 loop is CASSFITSSEQFF. The CDR3 DNA is TGTGCCAGCAGTTTCATTACTAGCAGTGAGCAGTTCTTC. The full variable domain, rest sourced from reference TRBV28 and TRBJ2-1, is DVKVTQSSRYLVKRTGEKVFLECVQDMDHENMFWYRQDPGLGLRLIYFSYDVKMKEKGDIPEGYSVSREKKERFSLILESASTNQTSMYLCASSFITSSEQFFGPGTRLTVL.